Following are 27 T cell receptor beta chains from one sample sequenced in a study of T cell changes during pregnancy in multiple sclerosis. TCRdb keeps only in-frame clones here, not all; method: immunoSEQ multiplex PCR. The repertoire holds around 45,000 clones, with about 93% as singletons. The sequencing used CD4+ T cells from peripheral blood mononuclear cells, collected before pregnancy. The receptor source for this set is a female donor with multiple sclerosis, enrolled in a pregnancy study.

Written as DNA, the CDR3 is TGTGCCAGCAGCTTCTTCGGGGCCGGGGAGCTGTTTTTT. Amino acids: CASSFFGAGELFF. V usage is TRBV7-3 and J usage is TRBJ2-2, with D maybe TRBD2 (5 bases). CDR1 is SGHTA and CDR2 is FQGTGA in the germline V gene. Trimming pared 3 bases from V and 6 bases from J, leaving 8 bases between. The CDR3 totals 13 residues.

The chain has TRBV13 and TRBJ2-6; weak D call: TRBD2 (6 bases). The CDR3 is 17 residues long. V lost 2 bases to trimming and J lost 0 bases, with 11 bases between them. Looked up from germline, CDR1 is PRHDT and CDR2 is FYEKMQ (reference sequence). CDR3 residues: CASSLRRDSSGANVLTF. CDR3 DNA: TGTGCCAGCAGCTTAAGGAGGGATTCCTCTGGGGCCAACGTCCTGACTTTC. The variable domain in full, completed from reference TRBV13 and TRBJ2-6, reads AAGVIQSPRHLIKEKRETATLKCYPIPRHDTVYWYQQGPGQDPQFLISFYEKMQSDKGSIPDRFSAQQFSDYHSELNMSSLELGDSALYFCASSLRRDSSGANVLTFGAGSRLTVL.

The rearrangement joins TRBV2 to TRBJ1-2, with a possible D match to TRBD1 (6 bases). CDR1 and CDR2 from the germline V gene are SNHLY and FYNNEI. The V end was cut by 7 bases, the J end by 6 bases, with 15 bases between. The CDR3 has 13 amino acids. Here the CDR3 reads CASIRDRNNGYTF. Here the CDR3 DNA reads TGTGCCAGCATCAGAGACAGGAATAATGGCTACACCTTC. Variable domain in full (rest from reference TRBV2 and TRBJ1-2): EPEVTQTPSHQVTQMGQEVILRCVPISNHLYFYWYRQILGQKVEFLVSFYNNEISEKSEIFDDQFSVERPDGSNFTLKIRSTKLEDSAMYFCASIRDRNNGYTFGSGTRLTVV.

The rearrangement joins TRBV15 to TRBJ2-7; 9 bases line up with TRBD2. CDR1 LNHNV and CDR2 YYDKDF come from the germline V gene (reference sequence). With V trimmed by 0 bases and J by 4 bases, 7 bases remained unmatched. The CDR3 runs 16 residues. CDR3 DNA: TGTGCCACCAGCAGAGATGGGGGTAGCGGGAGTTACGAGCAGTACTTC. It translates to CATSRDGGSGSYEQYF. Using reference TRBV15 and TRBJ2-7 for the parts outside the CDR3, the full variable domain is DAMVIQNPRYQVTQFGKPVTLSCSQTLNHNVMYWYQQKSSQAPKLLFHYYDKDFNNEADTPDNFQSRRPNTSFCFLDIRSPGLGDTAMYLCATSRDGGSGSYEQYFGPGTRLTVT.

The chain couples TRBV7-2 to TRBJ1-4; D is possibly TRBD1 (6 bases). Germline CDR1 reads SGHTA; CDR2 reads FQGNSA. V lost 1 base and J 8 bases, leaving 14 bases between the germline ends. The CDR3 is made up of 15 amino acids. CDR3 DNA sequence: TGTGCCAGCAGCTTAGAGGGGCCAAGGGGGGAAAAACTGTTTTTT. Protein product: CASSLEGPRGEKLFF.

The J gene is TRBJ1-2, the V gene TRBV15, with 7 bases that match TRBD1. Germline CDR1 is LNHNV and CDR2 is YYDKDF (reference sequence). CDR3 size: 16 residues. V lost 3 bases, J lost 8 bases, and 15 bases stayed unmatched. CDR3 nucleotides: TGTGCCACCAGCAGTGGAACAGGGGATTCACGGGGGGGCTACACCTTC. As protein: CATSSGTGDSRGGYTF.

The V and J genes are TRBV5-1 and TRBJ1-2; 8 bases match TRBD1. Germline V lookup: CDR1 SGHRS, CDR2 YFSETQ. The CDR3 runs 19 residues. After removal of 3 bases from V and 0 bases from J, the junction contained 16 bases not matched to a gene. CDR3 in amino acids: CASSSPGPDRGPTNYGYTF. Here the CDR3 DNA reads TGCGCCAGCAGCTCCCCTGGGCCCGACAGGGGACCAACTAACTATGGCTACACCTTC.

This clone has just a few counts. This chain's CDR3 is CASKDGTTSNQPQHF. The CDR3 DNA follows: TGTGCCAGCAAGGATGGGACAACGAGCAATCAGCCCCAGCATTTT. The chain recombines TRBV6-1 with TRBJ1-5, with a possible D match to TRBD1 (6 bases). The CDR3 length is 15 residues. CDR1 is MNHNS and CDR2 is SASEGT in the germline V gene. V lost 7 bases and J lost 1, with 14 bases in between.

The chain uses TRBV19 and TRBJ1-1, with 7 bases that match TRBD1. Unmatched junction bases numbered 2, after V lost 7 bases and J lost 0 bases. This CDR3 contains 13 residues. Per the germline V gene, CDR1 is LNHDA and CDR2 is SQIVND (reference sequence). Written as DNA, the CDR3 is TGTGCCAGTAAGGGACAGTTGAACACTGAAGCTTTCTTT. It is translated as CASKGQLNTEAFF.

The J gene is TRBJ1-3, the V gene TRBV6-5; D gene ambiguous. CDR1 MNHEY and CDR2 SVGAGI come from the germline V gene. V lost 8 bases, J lost 4 bases, and 15 bases lay in between. The CDR3 is 14 amino acids. CDR3 coding DNA: TGTGCCAGCCGGCCGAGGAACTCCGGAAACACCATATATTTT. This translates into CASRPRNSGNTIYF.

The chain is built from TRBV5-1 and TRBJ2-5; D ambiguous. V lost 4 bases, J lost 2 bases, and 12 bases lay in between. Germline V gene sequence: CDR1 SGHRS, CDR2 YFSETQ. The CDR3 spans 14 residues. CDR3 sequence (DNA): TGCGCCAGCAGCCGTACAGTGAGTCAAGAGACCCAGTACTTC. Its translation is CASSRTVSQETQYF. Based on the CDR3 plus reference TRBV5-1 and TRBJ2-5, the full variable domain is KAGVTQTPRYLIKTRGQQVTLSCSPISGHRSVSWYQQTPGQGLQFLFEYFSETQRNKGNFPGRFSGRQFSNSRSEMNVSTLELGDSALYLCASSRTVSQETQYFGPGTRLLVL.

The sample holds one count of this clone. The chain carries TRBV6-5 and TRBJ1-2; 7 nucleotides align to TRBD1. The CDR3 is 13 residues long. The V and J ends lost 6 bases and 4 bases, in that order; junction bases with no gene match: 5. Germline CDR1 and CDR2: MNHEY and SVGAGI. DNA for the CDR3: TGTGCCAGCAGCAAGGGGACAGCCTATGGCTACACCTTC. It specifies CASSKGTAYGYTF.

This chain connects TRBV7-6 to TRBJ1-2, with 7 bases matching TRBD1. V lost 1 base, J lost 2 bases, and 4 bases stayed unmatched. Germline V gene lookup returns CDR1 SGHVS and CDR2 FNYEAQ. This CDR3 has 15 residues. DNA for the CDR3: TGTGCCAGCAGCTTAGAACAGGGGAGGAACTATGGCTACACCTTC. The encoded protein is CASSLEQGRNYGYTF. The whole variable domain, filled in from reference TRBV7-6 and TRBJ1-2, reads GAGVSQSPRYKVTKRGQDVALRCDPISGHVSLYWYRQALGQGPEFLTYFNYEAQQDKSGLPNDRFSAERPEGSISTLTIQRTEQRDSAMYRCASSLEQGRNYGYTFGSGTRLTVV.

The J gene is TRBJ2-1, the V gene TRBV6-5; 7 bases match TRBD2. The V gene end was trimmed by 8 bases and the J gene end by 8 bases; junction bases not matched to a gene: 6. CDR3 length: 12 amino acids. Per the germline V gene, CDR1 is MNHEY and CDR2 is SVGAGI. As DNA, the CDR3 is TGTGCCAGCGGGGGAGGGTGGGATGAGCAGTTCTTC. Translated, it gives CASGGGWDEQFF.

The chain couples TRBV10-1 to TRBJ2-1, with D hard to call. Trimming removed 4 bases from V and 3 bases from J, with 19 bases in between. The CDR3 extends over 17 amino acids. CDR1 is WNHNN, CDR2 SYGVQD, per germline (reference sequence). The CDR3 loop reads CASSGSGFWIDYNEQFF. CDR3 sequence (DNA): TGCGCCAGCAGTGGATCAGGATTCTGGATAGACTACAATGAGCAGTTCTTC.

This sequence joins TRBV5-5 and TRBJ1-5, with unresolved D. Trimming pared 4 bases from V and 3 bases from J, leaving 11 bases between. The CDR3 runs to 14 residues. Germline V gene lookup returns CDR1 SGHKS and CDR2 YYEKEE (reference sequence). CDR3 loop: CASSIGLPNQPQHF. The CDR3 nucleotides read TGTGCCAGCAGCATCGGACTGCCCAATCAGCCCCAGCATTTT. The full variable domain, completed using reference TRBV5-5 and TRBJ1-5, is DAGVTQSPTHLIKTRGQQVTLRCSPISGHKSVSWYQQVLGQGPQFIFQYYEKEERGRGNFPDRFSARQFPNYSSELNVNALLLGDSALYLCASSIGLPNQPQHFGDGTRLSIL.

This clone was recorded a few times. This chain connects TRBV5-1 to TRBJ2-7, with TRBD2 matching over 8 bases. The CDR3 extends over 14 amino acids. J was trimmed by 5 bases and V by 0 bases; bases with no gene match: 4. The germline gives CDR1 SGHRS, CDR2 YFSETQ. The CDR3 coding sequence is TGCGCCAGCAGCTTGGTGGCTAGCGGGCACGAGCAGTACTTC. Protein sequence: CASSLVASGHEQYF. The variable domain in full, completed from reference TRBV5-1 and TRBJ2-7, reads KAGVTQTPRYLIKTRGQQVTLSCSPISGHRSVSWYQQTPGQGLQFLFEYFSETQRNKGNFPGRFSGRQFSNSRSEMNVSTLELGDSALYLCASSLVASGHEQYFGPGTRLTVT.

The CDR3 DNA follows: TGCGCCAGCCAGCGGGAGCCTTCCTACAATGAGCAGTTCTTC. Translating it yields CASQREPSYNEQFF. The chain has TRBV5-1 and TRBJ2-1; 8 bases line up with TRBD2. After removal of 7 bases from V and 1 base from J, the junction contained 4 bases not matched to a gene. Germline CDR1 SGHRS, CDR2 YFSETQ. This CDR3 contains 14 residues.

The CDR3 spells CASRQPGGGREKLFF. As DNA, the CDR3 is TGTGCCAGCAGGCAACCTGGGGGGGGGCGGGAAAAACTGTTTTTT. The chain links TRBV28 to TRBJ1-4; TRBD1 is a possible D gene (6 bases). This CDR3 has 15 residues. The V and J ends lost 6 bases and 8 bases respectively, with 19 bases between them. The germline V gene has CDR1 MDHEN and CDR2 SYDVKM.

The chain links TRBV29-1 to TRBJ2-1; 7 bases are a match to TRBD2. The CDR3 covers 15 residues. V was clipped by 4 bases and J by 8 bases; unmatched bases: 14. The germline V gene has CDR1 SQVTM and CDR2 ANQGSEA. CDR3 residues: CSVVREVLRSHEQFF. The CDR3 DNA reads TGCAGCGTTGTTCGGGAGGTACTACGTTCTCATGAGCAGTTCTTC.

The sample holds one count of this clone. The chain combines TRBV29-1 with TRBJ1-1; D ambiguous. The V and J ends lost 5 bases and 2 bases respectively, with 12 bases between them. The CDR3 consists of 13 residues. The germline V gene encodes CDR1 SQVTM and CDR2 ANQGSEA. The CDR3 protein is CSVFQAINTEAFF. DNA of the CDR3: TGCAGCGTTTTTCAGGCAATAAACACTGAAGCTTTCTTT.

The chain uses TRBV7-2 and TRBJ1-5; D is ambiguous. The CDR3 contains 13 residues. CDR1 and CDR2 from the germline V gene are SGHTA and FQGNSA. V was cut by 2 bases and J by 1 base, with 3 bases left in between. In DNA form, the CDR3 reads TGTGCCAGCAGCTTAAGCAGCAATCAGCCCCAGCATTTT. Encoded protein: CASSLSSNQPQHF.

The J gene is TRBJ2-1, the V gene TRBV27, with 9 bases lining up with TRBD1. Unmatched junction bases numbered 4, after V lost 3 bases and J lost 4 bases. Germline V lookup: CDR1 MNHEY, CDR2 SMNVEV (reference sequence). This CDR3 comprises 15 residues. CDR3 amino acids: CASSFDRGAYNEQFF. Written as DNA, the CDR3 is TGTGCCAGCAGTTTCGACAGGGGGGCTTACAATGAGCAGTTCTTC.

The rearrangement joins TRBV7-8 to TRBJ2-2, with 10 bases identical to TRBD2. CDR3 length: 16 amino acids. CDR1 is SGHVS, CDR2 FQNEAQ, per germline. Trimming removed 3 bases from V and 4 bases from J; junction bases left unmatched: 5. The CDR3: CASSLASGGATGELFF. CDR3 coding DNA: TGTGCCAGCAGCTTGGCCAGCGGGGGGGCCACCGGGGAGCTGTTTTTT.

The chain employs TRBV7-9 and TRBJ2-5, with 7 positions matching TRBD2. J lost 6 bases, V lost 4 bases, and 14 bases had no gene match. The CDR3 length is 16 residues. Germline-derived CDR1 and CDR2 are SEHNR and FQNEAQ (reference sequence). This CDR3 is CASSSGGAATRQTQYF. CDR3 sequence (DNA): TGTGCCAGCAGCTCGGGGGGTGCCGCGACCCGACAGACCCAGTACTTC. Using reference TRBV7-9 and TRBJ2-5 for the parts outside the CDR3, the full variable domain is DTGVSQNPRHKITKRGQNVTFRCDPISEHNRLYWYRQTLGQGPEFLTYFQNEAQLEKSRLLSDRFSAERPKGSFSTLEIQRTEQGDSAMYLCASSSGGAATRQTQYFGPGTRLLVL.

The chain has TRBV27 and TRBJ1-5; D is uncertain. In germline, CDR1 is MNHEY, CDR2 SMNVEV (reference sequence). V was trimmed by 3 bases and J by 1 base, leaving 7 bases between them. CDR3 length: 14 amino acids. The CDR3 coding sequence is TGTGCCAGCAGTTTGGGGAGGAGCAATCAGCCCCAGCATTTT. Translating it yields CASSLGRSNQPQHF.

The V and J genes are TRBV5-5 and TRBJ2-7; 9 bases are a match to TRBD1. J lost 2 bases, V lost 0 bases, and 0 bases had no gene match. The CDR3 extends over 14 amino acids. Germline V CDR1 and CDR2: SGHKS, YYEKEE (reference sequence). The CDR3 nucleotides read TGTGCCAGCAGCTTGGGACAGGGGGCCTACGAGCAGTACTTC. Translated: CASSLGQGAYEQYF.